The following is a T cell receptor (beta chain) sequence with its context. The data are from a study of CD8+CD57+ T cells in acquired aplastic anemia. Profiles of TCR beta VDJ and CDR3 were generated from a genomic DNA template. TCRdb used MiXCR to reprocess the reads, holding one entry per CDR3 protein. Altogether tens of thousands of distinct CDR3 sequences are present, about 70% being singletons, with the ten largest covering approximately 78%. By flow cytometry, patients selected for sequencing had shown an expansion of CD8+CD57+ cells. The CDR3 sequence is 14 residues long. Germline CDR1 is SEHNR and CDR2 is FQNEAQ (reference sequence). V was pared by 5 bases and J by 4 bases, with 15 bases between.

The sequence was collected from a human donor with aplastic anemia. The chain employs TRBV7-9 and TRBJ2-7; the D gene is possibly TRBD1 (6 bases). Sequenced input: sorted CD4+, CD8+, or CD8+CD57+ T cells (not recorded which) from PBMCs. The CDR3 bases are TGTGCCAGCAGCCGCCTGGGACACCCATACGAGCAGTACTTC. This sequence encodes CASSRLGHPYEQYF. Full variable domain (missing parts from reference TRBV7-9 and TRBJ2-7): DTGVSQNPRHKITKRGQNVTFRCDPISEHNRLYWYRQTLGQGPEFLTYFQNEAQLEKSRLLSDRFSAERPKGSFSTLEIQRTEQGDSAMYLCASSRLGHPYEQYFGPGTRLTVT.